These 11 T cell receptor beta chains originate from one sample sequenced in a study of cytomegalovirus exposure and HLA in healthy donors (dated by TCRdb to about 2017). Receptor amplification or capture employed the immunoSEQ multiplex PCR assay. A mixture of 60 forward primers for TCR Vbeta segments and 13 reverse primers for TCR Jbeta segments was used in the multiplex PCR. TCRdb took over this immuneACCESS table, retaining in-frame rearrangements with V and J assigned. Such tables are incomplete; in checked studies, under half of the missing clones stem from an unresolved V gene, and the remainder is unexplained. The sample records approximately 54,000 clones, roughly 84% of which are singletons. The top ten constitute approximately 3% of the sample. Material for sequencing was PBMCs. The source of these receptors is a woman younger than 35 in good health and CMV-seronegative.

The J gene is TRBJ2-2, the V gene TRBV5-1, with 9 bases fitting TRBD2. Germline-derived CDR1 and CDR2 are SGHRS and YFSETQ. Germline trimming cut 3 bases from V and 10 bases from J; bases unmatched to any gene: 10. The CDR3 is 15 amino acids. CDR3 in DNA: TGCGCCAGCAGCTCCGGGACTAGCTTTCCTTTGGAGCTGTTTTTT. Its translation: CASSSGTSFPLELFF.

This chain joins TRBV7-9 and TRBJ2-1; TRBD1 matches 8 bases. V lost 4 bases and J lost 5; bases outside the gene matches: 4. The CDR3 spans 14 residues. Germline V lookup: CDR1 SEHNR, CDR2 FQNEAQ (reference sequence). In DNA form, the CDR3 reads TGTGCCAGCAGCTCACGGACAGGGCACAATGAGCAGTTCTTC. Its protein is CASSSRTGHNEQFF.

With respect to this clone: The same CDR3 arises from other DNA sequences in this sample as well. The chain recombines TRBV27 with TRBJ1-2; 9 bases are shared with TRBD1. CDR3 length: 16 amino acids. The V and J ends lost 5 bases and 5 bases, in that order; junction bases with no gene match: 12. The germline V gene has CDR1 MNHEY and CDR2 SMNVEV (reference sequence). In DNA form, the CDR3 reads TGTGCCAGCAGTCCCGTTGCGTCGACAGGGGGTTATGGCTACACCTTC. Protein: CASSPVASTGGYGYTF.

The V and J genes are TRBV5-4 and TRBJ2-5; 11 nucleotides match TRBD1. The DNA end lines up better with TRBJ2-7; the J call may be wrong. Germline values: CDR1 SGHNT, CDR2 YYREEE (reference sequence). The CDR3 consists of 15 residues. CDR3 sequence: CASSSPGQGGYEQYF. The DNA for the CDR3 is TGTGCCAGCAGCTCGCCGGGACAGGGGGGCTACGAGCAGTACTTC.

This clone has more than one count but fewer than ten. This chain uses TRBV5-1 with TRBJ1-4; D possibly corresponds to TRBD1 (5 bases). The germline CDR1 and CDR2 sequences are SGHRS and YFSETQ. Trimming pared 3 bases from V and 3 bases from J, leaving 12 bases between. The CDR3 has 15 amino acids. The CDR3 DNA is TGCGCCAGCAGCTCGCGTGGGGCACCTAATGAAAAACTGTTTTTT. It specifies CASSSRGAPNEKLFF.

This chain links TRBV27 with TRBJ2-1, with 8 bases identical to TRBD2. CDR3 length: 13 amino acids. V shed 6 bases, J shed 9 bases, and the junction held 7 bases outside the gene matches. Germline lookup yields CDR1 MNHEY and CDR2 SMNVEV (reference sequence). DNA for the CDR3: TGTGCCAGCAGCCCGGGAGGGTCCGGTGAGCAGTTCTTC. It codes for CASSPGGSGEQFF.

The chain combines TRBV27 with TRBJ1-5, with D hard to call. The CDR3 runs 13 residues. The ends were cut back, 3 bases at V and 4 bases at J, with 7 bases in the middle. The V gene's germline CDR1 is MNHEY and CDR2 SMNVEV (reference sequence). The CDR3 DNA reads as TGTGCCAGCAGTTTTCGGGGTAATCAGCCCCAGCATTTT. Translating it yields CASSFRGNQPQHF.

The chain has TRBV18 and TRBJ1-2; no clear D. This CDR3 has 18 amino acids. V lost 0 bases to trimming and J lost 2 bases, with 19 bases between them. The germline CDR1 and CDR2 sequences are KGHSH and LQKENI. The CDR3 nucleotides are TGTGCCAGCTCACCACCCAATTCCGGCCCTAGTACGAACTATGGCTACACCTTC. Residues: CASSPPNSGPSTNYGYTF.

The J gene is TRBJ2-1, the V gene TRBV5-1; 8 nucleotides match TRBD2. CDR3 length: 21 residues. With 4 bases clipped from V and 2 bases from J, the junction kept 23 bases outside the gene matches. Germline CDR1 is SGHRS and CDR2 is YFSETQ. The CDR3 reads CASSLEGWALSLAGPYNEQFF. CDR3 nucleotide sequence: TGCGCCAGCAGCCTGGAGGGCTGGGCTCTTAGCTTAGCGGGGCCCTACAATGAGCAGTTCTTC. Full variable domain (outside the CDR3, taken from reference TRBV5-1 and TRBJ2-1): KAGVTQTPRYLIKTRGQQVTLSCSPISGHRSVSWYQQTPGQGLQFLFEYFSETQRNKGNFPGRFSGRQFSNSRSEMNVSTLELGDSALYLCASSLEGWALSLAGPYNEQFFGPGTRLTVL.

The V call is TRBV27, the J call TRBJ2-7, with D unresolved. The length of the CDR3 is 14 residues. The germline gives CDR1 MNHEY, CDR2 SMNVEV (reference sequence). Trimming left V 5 bases short and J 6 bases short, with 17 bases between. The CDR3 DNA follows: TGTGCCAGCAGTCTCTCGTTCCTACGGAGCGAGCAGTACTTC. Protein sequence: CASSLSFLRSEQYF.

This clone was recorded a few times. This sequence joins TRBV12-5 and TRBJ1-2, with 7 bases identical to TRBD1. The trim removed 0 bases at V and 5 bases at J, leaving 18 bases unmatched. The CDR3 runs to 19 residues. CDR1 is LGHNT, CDR2 FRNRAP, per germline. CDR3 residues: CASGLVPLADRPGRYGYTF. CDR3 in DNA: TGTGCTAGTGGTTTGGTACCGCTTGCGGACAGGCCTGGAAGGTATGGCTACACCTTC.